This T cell receptor beta chain was documented in a study of Ad26.COV2.S vaccination and SARS-CoV-2 variants. CDR1 is MDHEN, CDR2 SYDVKM, per germline. The CDR3 is 15 residues long. The germline V and J ends were trimmed by 5 bases and 0 bases, with 8 bases remaining between them. TCRdb's table, derived via immunoSEQ multiplex PCR, lists solely in-frame clones and lacks some. This sample yields over 110,000 clones, of which 70% to 90% are seen a single time; approximately 5% belongs to the top ten. The study's findings and limits: Placebo recipients trailed vaccine recipients in spike-specific TCR breadth. Reported findings describe substantial breadth in spike-specific CD8+ and CD4+ T cell responses following vaccination. Placebo and vaccine recipients had non-spike TCR breadth that was similar. TCR breadth and depth analyses may have underestimated total T cell responses.

A word on this clone: What it binds is not known.

The sequence was obtained from a human donor who had recovered from COVID-19. The rearrangement links TRBV28 to TRBJ2-6; D uncertain. The sequenced sample was peripheral blood, obtained after recovery from COVID-19. Here the CDR3 reads CASSPPDSGANVLTF. CDR3 nucleotide sequence: TGTGCCAGCAGTCCGCCAGACTCTGGGGCCAACGTCCTGACTTTC. Full variable domain (remainder filled in from reference TRBV28 and TRBJ2-6): DVKVTQSSRYLVKRTGEKVFLECVQDMDHENMFWYRQDPGLGLRLIYFSYDVKMKEKGDIPEGYSVSREKKERFSLILESASTNQTSMYLCASSPPDSGANVLTFGAGSRLTVL.